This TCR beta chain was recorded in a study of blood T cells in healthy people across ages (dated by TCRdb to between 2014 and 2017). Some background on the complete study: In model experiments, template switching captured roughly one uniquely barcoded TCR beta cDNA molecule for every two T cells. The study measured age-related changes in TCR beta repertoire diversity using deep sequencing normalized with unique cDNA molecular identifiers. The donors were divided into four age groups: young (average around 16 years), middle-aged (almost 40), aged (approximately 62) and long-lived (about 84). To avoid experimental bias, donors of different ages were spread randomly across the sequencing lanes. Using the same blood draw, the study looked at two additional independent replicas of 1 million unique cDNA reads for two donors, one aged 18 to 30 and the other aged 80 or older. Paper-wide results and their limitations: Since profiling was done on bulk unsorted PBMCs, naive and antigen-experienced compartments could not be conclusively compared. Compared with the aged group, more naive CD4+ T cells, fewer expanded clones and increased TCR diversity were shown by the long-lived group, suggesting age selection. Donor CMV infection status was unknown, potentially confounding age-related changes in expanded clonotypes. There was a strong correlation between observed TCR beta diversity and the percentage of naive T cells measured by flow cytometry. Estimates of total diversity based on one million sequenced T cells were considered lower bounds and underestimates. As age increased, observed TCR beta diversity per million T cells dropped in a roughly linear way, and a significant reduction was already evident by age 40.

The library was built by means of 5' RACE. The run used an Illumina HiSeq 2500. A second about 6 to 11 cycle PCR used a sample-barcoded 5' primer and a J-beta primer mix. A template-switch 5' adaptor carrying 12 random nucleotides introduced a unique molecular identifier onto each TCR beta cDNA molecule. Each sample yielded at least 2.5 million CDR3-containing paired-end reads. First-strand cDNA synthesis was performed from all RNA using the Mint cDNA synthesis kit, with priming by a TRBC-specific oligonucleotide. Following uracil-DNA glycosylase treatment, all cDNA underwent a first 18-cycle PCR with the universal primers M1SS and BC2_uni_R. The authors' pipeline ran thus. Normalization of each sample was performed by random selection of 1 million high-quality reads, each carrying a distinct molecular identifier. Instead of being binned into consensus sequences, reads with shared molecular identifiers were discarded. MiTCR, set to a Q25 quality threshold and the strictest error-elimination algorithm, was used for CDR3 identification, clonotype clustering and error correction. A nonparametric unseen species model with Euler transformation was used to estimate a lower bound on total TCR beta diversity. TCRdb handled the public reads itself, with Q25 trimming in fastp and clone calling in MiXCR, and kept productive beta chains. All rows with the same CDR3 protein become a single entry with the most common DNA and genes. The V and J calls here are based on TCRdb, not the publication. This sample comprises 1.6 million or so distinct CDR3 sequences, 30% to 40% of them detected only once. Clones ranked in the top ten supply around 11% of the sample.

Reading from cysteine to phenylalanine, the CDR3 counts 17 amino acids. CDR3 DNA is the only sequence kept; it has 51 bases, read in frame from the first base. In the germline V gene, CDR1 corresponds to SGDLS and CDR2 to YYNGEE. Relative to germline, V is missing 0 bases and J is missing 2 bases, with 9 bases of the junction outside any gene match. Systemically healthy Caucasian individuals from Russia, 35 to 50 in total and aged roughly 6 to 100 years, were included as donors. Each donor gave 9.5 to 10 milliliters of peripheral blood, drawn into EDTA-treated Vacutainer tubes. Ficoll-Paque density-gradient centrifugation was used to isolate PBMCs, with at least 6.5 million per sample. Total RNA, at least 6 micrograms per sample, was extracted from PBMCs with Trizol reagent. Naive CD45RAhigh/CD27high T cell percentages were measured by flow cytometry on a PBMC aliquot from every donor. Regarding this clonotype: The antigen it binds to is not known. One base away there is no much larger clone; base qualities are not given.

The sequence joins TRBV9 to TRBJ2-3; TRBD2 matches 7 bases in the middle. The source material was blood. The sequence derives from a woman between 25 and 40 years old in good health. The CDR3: CASSVALAQRDTDTQYF. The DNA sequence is TGTGCCAGCAGCGTAGCACTAGCGCAAAGGGACACAGATACGCAGTATTTT.